This T cell receptor beta chain was sequenced for a study of blood T cell repertoires in COVID-19. At the level of the study: The United States, Italy and Spain provided the acute and convalescent COVID-19 samples. Sources were T cells, B-cell-depleted T cells, or PBMCs; the material itself was cDNA or gDNA.

The table came from immunoSEQ multiplex PCR; TCRdb's copy has only in-frame clones and leaves some out. The sample consists of more than 120,000 clones, approximately 90% of them appearing once. The V segment lost 3 bases and the J segment 5 bases; nucleotides outside the gene matches: 9. The CDR3 spans 15 residues. The V gene's germline CDR1 is SGHRS and CDR2 YFSETQ. The chain carries TRBV5-1 and TRBJ2-7; TRBD1 agrees at 9 bases. This clonotype was obtained from a human donor in a cohort sampled during active COVID-19. Material for sequencing was peripheral blood. CDR3 loop: CASSSPGQGKNEQYF. The CDR3 nucleotides read TGCGCCAGCAGCTCTCCGGGACAGGGTAAGAACGAGCAGTACTTC.